This TCR beta chain derives from a study of T cells after yellow fever vaccination (dated by TCRdb to the late 2010s). For context, the study as a whole: The SMART-Seq v4 Ultra Low Input RNA kit was used to prepare libraries from fractions with low cell numbers. To follow T-cell clones before and after both primary and booster YFV17D yellow fever vaccination, bulk TCR alpha and beta repertoires underwent longitudinal sequencing. Two healthy male donors made up the cohort, one aged 18 to 29 years and the other aged 30 to 40 years. Blood samples were taken at several timepoints before and after primary and secondary immunization, and bulk PBMC replicates and cell subsets were isolated.

V loses 0 bases of germline sequence and J loses 1 base, and the interval between the two ends is 16 bases. Reading the germline V gene gives CDR1 SGHRS and CDR2 YFSETQ. The CDR3 spans 17 residues, from the cysteine through the phenylalanine. Solely the CDR3 DNA is kept, with 51 bases framed from the first base. The label giving this sample's treatment or condition can be read as: live attenuated yellow fever vaccine strain. At each blood-draw timepoint, two biological replicates of bulk PBMCs were collected. A standard Ficoll-Paque protocol was used to isolate PBMCs from peripheral blood. TriZol was used to extract RNA from bulk PBMCs, from CD4 and CD8 fractions, and from dextramer-positive and dextramer-negative fractions. Note on this clonotype: Its binding antigen is unknown. There are no base qualities to consult, and no much larger clone falls within one base.

TCR cDNA was synthesized by 5'RACE template switching, through which a universal primer site and unique molecular identifiers were introduced. cDNA synthesis was primed from both the TCR alpha and TCR beta constant segments. Libraries were amplified in two PCR steps, with sample barcodes and sequencing adapters added in the second step. Sequencing of libraries was done on Illumina HiSeq 2500 (2x100 bp) or NovaSeq (2x150 bp). In the paper's pipeline: Reads were demultiplexed and collapsed into UMI consensus sequences with MIGEC, and V(D)J alignment was performed with MiXCR. Using edgeR on replicate PBMC samples, clonotypes were called vaccine-responding if FDR was below 0.01 and the log2 fold change was above 5 up to day 15. Bulk clonotypes were assigned CD4 or CD8 identity according to which sequenced CD4 or CD8 repertoire held them at higher abundance. TCRdb's own reprocessing of the public reads used fastp at Q25 and MiXCR and kept productive beta chains. Identical CDR3 proteins give one entry, which carries the most common genes and DNA. None of the V and J calls come from the authors' own analysis; TCRdb made them. The sample profile shows more than 300,000 distinct CDR3 sequences; around 6.8% of them were found once. The top ten clones comprise 18% of the sample.

Here is what the overall study found, with its caveats: Computational filtering was needed because FACS-sorted repertoires could contain abundant contaminating clonotypes from the bulk population. A small share of clonotypes was detected in both CD4 and CD8 compartments, with the overlap likely arising from convergent recombination. Compared with the primary T-cell response, the secondary T-cell response was weaker but faster, peaking on day 5 rather than day 15. After the booster, most clones that had expanded after primary vaccination were detected again (almost 97% of CD4 and 88% of CD8), suggesting broad maintenance of memory. Only a couple of donors were included in the study, so the extent to which the findings can be generalized is limited.

This chain joins TRBV5-1 to TRBJ2-5, with the D segment possibly TRBD1 or TRBD2, each aligning over 5 bases. The sample was PBMCs, taken about 49 days after the first yellow fever vaccination. This receptor was identified in a man aged 18 to 29 who received the YFV17D yellow fever vaccine. The DNA reads TGCGCCAGCAGCTTGGCTTCGTCGTCGGGGCCCCAAGAGACCCAGTACTTC. Its translation is CASSLASSSGPQETQYF.